These 10 T cell receptor beta chains originate from one sample sequenced in a study of cytomegalovirus exposure and HLA in healthy donors. Both 60 Vbeta primers and 13 Jbeta primers went into the PCR. The data were produced by immunoSEQ multiplex PCR, yet TCRdb's version contains in-frame clones alone and is incomplete. The sample contains around 120,000 clones, roughly 85% of which appear only once. The sample taken for sequencing was PBMCs. These receptors came from a woman between 40 and 50 years old in good health and CMV-seronegative.

The table lists this clone with a few counts. The gene calls are TRBV14 and TRBJ2-1, with a possible D match to TRBD2 (6 bases). The V end was cut by 4 bases, the J end by 7 bases, with 17 bases between. The germline V gene has CDR1 SGHDN and CDR2 FVKESK. The CDR3 covers 15 residues. The CDR3: CASSLGLLPRNEQFF. CDR3 DNA: TGTGCCAGCAGCCTGGGACTCCTACCAAGGAATGAGCAGTTCTTC.

J is TRBJ2-7 and V is TRBV5-1; TRBD1 might be the D (7 bases). CDR3 length: 14 amino acids. Germline CDR1 is SGHRS and CDR2 is YFSETQ. With 6 bases removed from V and 0 bases from J, the gap between germline ends came to 13 bases. CDR3 nucleotides: TGCGCCAGCAATAGGCAGGGGGGCTCCTACGAGCAGTACTTC. Its protein is CASNRQGGSYEQYF.

V is TRBV4-1 and J is TRBJ1-1; D is uncertain. V lost 5 bases, J lost 4 bases, and 11 bases lay in between. The CDR3 runs to 13 residues. CDR1 and CDR2 from the germline V gene are MGHRA and YSYEKL. In DNA, the CDR3 is TGCGCCAGCAGCGGAGGAATTCCCACTGAAGCTTTCTTT. It encodes CASSGGIPTEAFF.

The table lists this clone with a count of one. CDR3 nucleotide sequence: TGTGCCAGCAGTTGGGACAGGTCGGCAGATACGCAGTATTTT. Its protein product is CASSWDRSADTQYF. The V call is TRBV28, the J call TRBJ2-3; 8 nucleotides agree with TRBD1. V was pared by 4 bases and J by 4 bases, with 4 bases of the junction left unmatched. The CDR3 loop spans 14 amino acids. Germline V lookup: CDR1 MDHEN, CDR2 SYDVKM.

This clone is a singleton in its sample. The chain employs TRBV11-2 and TRBJ2-1; 8 nucleotides align to TRBD2. This CDR3 has 16 residues. The ends lost 5 bases at V and 4 bases at J; junction bases unmatched: 10. CDR1 SGHAT and CDR2 FQNNGV come from the germline V gene. The CDR3 DNA sequence: TGTGCCAGCAGCAAGTTAGCGGGAACTATGTACAATGAGCAGTTCTTC. Amino acid sequence: CASSKLAGTMYNEQFF.

The chain couples TRBV2 to TRBJ2-5; TRBD2 agrees at 8 bases. Trimming at V came to 2 bases and at J to 7 bases, leaving 3 bases not matched to a gene. This CDR3 is 13 amino acids long. Per the germline V gene, CDR1 is SNHLY and CDR2 is FYNNEI. CDR3 protein: CASSETGGVTQYF. CDR3 in DNA: TGTGCCAGCAGTGAAACGGGAGGGGTGACCCAGTACTTC.

This chain uses TRBV29-1 with TRBJ2-1, with 7 bases matching TRBD1. Per germline, CDR1 SQVTM and CDR2 ANQGSEA. V was clipped by 6 bases and J by 12 bases; unmatched bases: 14. The CDR3 has 13 residues. CDR3 in DNA: TGCAGCGTGGTGGGACAGTTCCAATTCGGGCAGTTCTTC. This gives the protein CSVVGQFQFGQFF.

The gene calls are TRBV18 and TRBJ2-3, with a possible D match to TRBD1 (5 bases). This CDR3 comprises 15 residues. Germline V gene data show CDR1 as KGHSH and CDR2 as LQKENI. The V gene lost 2 bases and the J gene lost 2 bases, with 11 bases spanning the gap. DNA of the CDR3: TGTGCCAGCTCACCAAAAGGGGCCCACACAGATACGCAGTATTTT. Its protein is CASSPKGAHTDTQYF.

This chain joins TRBV7-2 and TRBJ2-3, with 10 bases aligning to TRBD2. Germline V gives CDR1 SGHTA, CDR2 FQGNSA. The CDR3 spans 15 residues. V trimming: 5 bases; J trimming: 4 bases; junction bases outside the gene matches: 6. CDR3 sequence: CASSSGRARSDTQYF. CDR3 bases: TGTGCCAGCAGCAGCGGGAGGGCGAGGTCAGATACGCAGTATTTT. The variable domain in full, with the rest retrieved from reference TRBV7-2 and TRBJ2-3, is GAGVSQSPSNKVTEKGKDVELRCDPISGHTALYWYRQSLGQGLEFLIYFQGNSAPDKSGLPSDRFSAERTGGSVSTLTIQRTQQEDSAVYLCASSSGRARSDTQYFGPGTRLTVL.

The J gene is TRBJ1-5, the V gene TRBV28; 8 nucleotides line up with TRBD1. The CDR3 is 16 residues long. V was clipped by 5 bases and J by 6 bases; unmatched bases: 12. The germline CDR1 and CDR2 sequences are MDHEN and SYDVKM. CDR3 loop: CASSPLAGGYGQPQHF. CDR3 in DNA: TGTGCCAGCAGTCCCCTCGCAGGGGGCTACGGTCAGCCCCAGCATTTT.